This record covers a single TCR beta chain. The germline CDR1 and CDR2 sequences are SEHNR and FQNEAQ (reference sequence). V lost 5 bases and J 7 bases, leaving 21 bases between the germline ends. The CDR3 is 16 residues long. These data are taken from a study of blood T cell repertoires in COVID-19. Sequenced by immunoSEQ multiplex PCR; TCRdb stores in-frame clones only, minus some. The table lists fewer than 200,000 clones, roughly 85% of them singletons. The chain recombines TRBV7-9 with TRBJ2-1; D is possibly TRBD1 (7 bases). The sample consisted of PBMCs or T cells enriched from blood (not recorded which). The origin of this receptor is a woman younger than 30 who had recovered from COVID-19. As DNA, the CDR3 is TGTGCCAGCAGCCGCGTCGGAGGGGGCGTTAGGAATGAGCAGTTCTTC. Translated, it gives CASSRVGGGVRNEQFF.